The T cell receptor (beta chain) under discussion was sequenced for a study of blood T cell dynamics during melanoma immunotherapy. General study findings and limits: Unlike progressors, later disease-control patients had W3 repertoires gaining clonality or diversity.

As to time point: pre-treatment baseline. The table came from immunoSEQ multiplex PCR; TCRdb's copy has only in-frame clones and leaves some out. The data show more than 4,000 clones, under 90% seen once. Trimming cost V 2 bases and J 5 bases, with 14 bases left between them. The CDR3 runs 14 residues. Germline values: CDR1 SGDLS, CDR2 YYNGEE. This clone came up once. Its matching antigen is unknown. This receptor was obtained from a human donor with melanoma. J is TRBJ2-7 and V is TRBV9; D gene uncertain. The sample in question was blood, obtained from a patient treated with checkpoint blockade. The CDR3 DNA sequence: TGTGCCAGCAGCGTCGAACTCAGGTCCAACGAGCAGTACTTC. Translating gives CASSVELRSNEQYF.